One sample yielded the 19 T cell receptor beta chains listed below, sequenced in a study of blood T cell repertoires in COVID-19. Clones were read by immunoSEQ multiplex PCR, and TCRdb kept only the in-frame ones, dropping some. The data hold about 160,000 clones, with roughly four fifths observed a single time. The sequenced material came from peripheral blood. These receptor sequences come from an elderly woman with acute or convalescent COVID-19.

This clone was seen a single time. The rearrangement uses TRBV19 and TRBJ1-2; 9 positions agree with TRBD1. The CDR3 spans 15 residues. From germline, CDR1 is LNHDA and CDR2 SQIVND (reference sequence). V lost 6 bases to trimming and J lost 7 bases; unmatched junction nucleotides: 12. CDR3 in DNA: TGTGCCAGTAGCATTACAGGGGGCGCCCATCTTGGCTACACCTTC. It codes for CASSITGGAHLGYTF.

The chain is built from TRBV27 and TRBJ2-7; no clear D gene. Per the germline V gene, CDR1 is MNHEY and CDR2 is SMNVEV (reference sequence). Trimming pared 7 bases from V and 3 bases from J, leaving 13 bases between. The CDR3 length is 13 residues. Written as DNA, the CDR3 is TGTGCCAGCAAATTAAGGCGGAACTACGAGCAGTACTTC. It encodes CASKLRRNYEQYF.

The chain is built from TRBV29-1 and TRBJ2-2, with D unclear. The CDR3 totals 11 residues. The V end was cut by 6 bases, the J end by 7 bases, with 9 bases between. Germline V gene lookup returns CDR1 SQVTM and CDR2 ANQGSEA. The CDR3 loop is CSVDSSGELFF. The CDR3 DNA reads TGCAGCGTCGACTCTAGCGGGGAGCTGTTTTTT.

The chain carries TRBV9 and TRBJ2-7; 10 bases are shared with TRBD1. Germline loops: CDR1 SGDLS, CDR2 YYNGEE. The CDR3 runs 15 residues. V lost 4 bases and J lost 5; bases outside the gene matches: 9. CDR3 coding DNA: TGTGCCAGCAGCCTCACCGGGACAGGGGTAAACGAGCAGTACTTC. Its translation is CASSLTGTGVNEQYF.

The chain recombines TRBV7-2 with TRBJ1-4; D may be TRBD1 (5 bases). The length of the CDR3 is 16 residues. V lost 1 base, J lost 2 bases, and 11 bases lay in between. From germline, CDR1 is SGHTA and CDR2 FQGNSA. The CDR3 nucleotides read TGTGCCAGCAGCTTAGTTGGTCCAGGGACTAATGAAAAACTGTTTTTT. This gives the protein CASSLVGPGTNEKLFF.

The chain is built from TRBV19 and TRBJ1-3; TRBD1 agrees at 7 bases. The CDR3 has 18 residues. CDR1 and CDR2 from the germline V gene are LNHDA and SQIVND (reference sequence). Germline trimming cut 3 bases from V and 0 bases from J; bases unmatched to any gene: 11. CDR3 coding DNA: TGTGCCAGTAGTATCCCCACCGGGACAGTGCCCTCTGGAAACACCATATATTTT. Amino acid sequence: CASSIPTGTVPSGNTIYF.

This chain connects TRBV29-1 to TRBJ1-1, with TRBD1 matching over 7 bases. The CDR3 consists of 12 residues. Germline trimming cut 7 bases from V and 5 bases from J; bases unmatched to any gene: 7. Germline CDR1 and CDR2: SQVTM and ANQGSEA. CDR3 coding DNA: TGCAGCGGCTCACAGGGGTGGACTGAAGCTTTCTTT. The encoded protein is CSGSQGWTEAFF.

J is TRBJ1-1 and V is TRBV27; TRBD1 aligns across 8 bases. Per germline, CDR1 MNHEY and CDR2 SMNVEV (reference sequence). This CDR3 comprises 13 residues. V gave up 6 bases and J gave up 2 bases; unmatched junction bases: 2. CDR3: CASRQGVNTEAFF. CDR3 in DNA: TGTGCCAGCAGACAGGGGGTTAACACTGAAGCTTTCTTT.

This clone was detected only a few times. The chain combines TRBV10-2 with TRBJ1-2, with D possibly matching TRBD1 (5 bases). V dropped 2 bases and J dropped 8 bases, with 18 bases sitting between them. This CDR3 is 15 amino acids long. The V gene's germline CDR1 is WSHSY and CDR2 SAAADI. The CDR3 sequence is CASSENRGEIGGYTF. In DNA, the CDR3 is TGCGCCAGCAGTGAGAATCGGGGGGAAATCGGCGGCTACACCTTC.

The chain combines TRBV3-1 (or the pseudogene TRBV3-2) with TRBJ2-2, with TRBD2 matching over 12 bases. V trimming: 2 bases; J trimming: 5 bases; junction bases outside the gene matches: 12. Germline-derived CDR1 and CDR2 are LGHDT and YNNKEL (reference sequence). CDR3 length: 19 amino acids. In DNA, the CDR3 is TGTGCCAGCAGCCAATATGCAGGTTCGACTAGCGGGAGAACCGGGGAGCTGTTTTTT. As protein: CASSQYAGSTSGRTGELFF.

This clone came up a few times. V usage is TRBV11-1 and J usage is TRBJ2-1; tentative D call: TRBD1 (5 bases). V was pared by 1 base and J by 6 bases, with 10 bases between. The CDR3 sequence is 14 residues long. The germline V gene has CDR1 SGHAT and CDR2 FQDESV (reference sequence). DNA of the CDR3: TGTGCCAGCAGCTTAGGTCCAGGGTCCAATGAGCAGTTCTTC. The encoded protein is CASSLGPGSNEQFF.

CDR3 loop: CASSPDSSGNTIYF. Here the CDR3 DNA reads TGTGCCAGTAGCCCTGACAGCTCTGGAAACACCATATATTTT. V usage is TRBV19 and J usage is TRBJ1-3, with a possible D match to TRBD1 (5 bases). With 6 bases removed from V and 0 bases from J, the gap between germline ends came to 9 bases. The CDR3 length is 14 residues. Germline V CDR1 and CDR2: LNHDA, SQIVND (reference sequence).

This chain links TRBV29-1 with TRBJ2-1; D is possibly TRBD2 (6 bases). Looked up from germline, CDR1 is SQVTM and CDR2 is ANQGSEA. V was shortened by 4 bases and J by 4 bases, with 20 bases between the two germline ends. The CDR3 covers 16 residues. In DNA, the CDR3 is TGCAGCGTTGCCGGCAGGAAGGGACTCGGTTACAATGAGCAGTTCTTC. This sequence encodes CSVAGRKGLGYNEQFF.

This chain connects TRBV9 to TRBJ2-1; 7 bases agree with TRBD2. The V gene end was trimmed by 0 bases and the J gene end by 4 bases; junction bases not matched to a gene: 1. CDR1 and CDR2 from the germline V gene are SGDLS and YYNGEE. The length of the CDR3 is 14 residues. The CDR3 region has the DNA TGTGCCAGCAGCGTAGGCGGGAGTTACAATGAGCAGTTCTTC. It is translated as CASSVGGSYNEQFF.

This chain uses TRBV7-9 with TRBJ2-2; possibly TRBD1 for D (6 bases). This CDR3 has 16 residues. CDR1 and CDR2 (germline): SEHNR, FQNEAQ (reference sequence). The germline V and J ends were trimmed by 8 bases and 2 bases, with 18 bases remaining between them. The CDR3 region has the DNA TGTGCCAGCCACAGGGCCAACCCGATTAACACCGGGGAGCTGTTTTTT. It codes for CASHRANPINTGELFF.

This chain links TRBV5-1 with TRBJ1-6; D is ambiguous. The CDR3 sequence is 15 residues long. CDR1 and CDR2 from the germline V gene are SGHRS and YFSETQ. Trimming took 0 bases from V and 8 from J, leaving 12 bases between them. Here the CDR3 reads CASSLAPQGDSPLHF. CDR3 DNA sequence: TGCGCCAGCAGCTTGGCTCCGCAAGGAGATTCACCCCTCCACTTT.

This clone showed up just once. The chain carries TRBV5-8 and TRBJ2-2; tentative D call: TRBD2 (5 bases). Deletions cut 1 base from V and 6 bases from J, with 13 bases between. The CDR3 runs to 15 residues. Germline lookup yields CDR1 SGHTS and CDR2 YDEGEE. The DNA for the CDR3 is TGTGCCAGCAGCTTGCGGAGGATTTTTGCCGGGGAGCTGTTTTTT. This codes for CASSLRRIFAGELFF.

The chain joins TRBV5-4 to TRBJ1-2, with no clear D. This CDR3 comprises 16 residues. Germline V gene lookup returns CDR1 SGHNT and CDR2 YYREEE (reference sequence). V was cut by 2 bases and J by 0 bases, with 14 bases left in between. The CDR3 region is CASSFGAGNTNYGYTF. The CDR3 bases are TGTGCCAGCAGCTTTGGCGCGGGGAACACTAACTATGGCTACACCTTC.

The J gene is TRBJ2-3, the V gene TRBV25-1, with 12 bases fitting TRBD2. CDR3 length equals 18 residues. CDR1 and CDR2 (germline): MGHDK, SYGVNS. V shed 5 bases, J shed 0 bases, and the junction held 9 bases outside the gene matches. CDR3 DNA sequence: TGTGCCAGCAGTAAGGCCCTAGCGGGAGGGCTCAGCACAGATACGCAGTATTTT. It encodes CASSKALAGGLSTDTQYF.